This passage covers 30 T cell receptor beta chains from one sample sequenced in a study of T cell repertoires in cytomegalovirus infection. MiXCR was run by TCRdb on the reads, yielding one entry per CDR3 protein. In the table there are about 460,000 distinct CDR3 sequences, about 11% of which are singletons. The specimen was PBMCs. The source of these receptors is a human donor in good health (CMV status not recorded). Some clones in this sample may be carry-over from other donors' samples.

Many counts were recorded for this clonotype. The chain uses TRBV28 and TRBJ2-7; D is possibly TRBD2 (6 bases). The CDR3 has 12 amino acids. In germline, CDR1 is MDHEN, CDR2 SYDVKM. The V and J ends lost 2 bases and 7 bases respectively, with 9 bases between them. CDR3 sequence (DNA): TGTGCCAGCAGTTTACAGGAGGGGGAGCAGTACTTC. Translation: CASSLQEGEQYF.

The table lists this clonotype with many counts. The V and J genes are TRBV6-1 and TRBJ1-5; possibly TRBD1 for D (5 bases). The CDR3 runs to 18 residues. The V gene's germline CDR1 is MNHNS and CDR2 SASEGT. The V end lost 5 bases, the J end lost 0 bases, and 20 bases lay between the germline ends. CDR3 sequence reads: CASSFRAGRYYSNQPQHF. The DNA for the CDR3 is TGTGCCAGCAGTTTCAGGGCAGGGCGATACTATAGCAATCAGCCCCAGCATTTT.

This clonotype occurred many times. The chain uses TRBV12-3 or TRBV12-4 and TRBJ1-1; no firm D call. With 7 bases removed from V and 0 bases from J, the gap between germline ends came to 15 bases. The CDR3 consists of 15 residues. CDR3 protein: CASTPLGSLNTEAFF. CDR3 sequence (DNA): TGTGCCAGCACTCCCTTGGGGAGTCTGAACACTGAAGCTTTCTTT.

This clonotype has at least ten counts. The chain combines TRBV24-1 with TRBJ2-1; a weak D match, TRBD1 (7 bases). From germline, CDR1 is KGHDR and CDR2 SFDVKD. V lost 4 bases and J 6 bases, leaving 12 bases between the germline ends. The CDR3 contains 14 residues. CDR3 loop: CATSERGRGNEQFF. CDR3 coding DNA: TGTGCCACCAGTGAGAGGGGGCGGGGCAATGAGCAGTTCTTC.

This clonotype has more than one count but fewer than ten. The genes are TRBV2 and TRBJ2-1; a weak D match, TRBD2 (5 bases). The germline CDR1 and CDR2 sequences are SNHLY and FYNNEI. Trimming took off 3 bases at V and 7 bases at J, with 10 bases between the two ends. The CDR3 contains 13 residues. The CDR3 sequence: CASSERVLNEQFF. CDR3 bases: TGTGCCAGCAGTGAGAGGGTCCTAAATGAGCAGTTCTTC.

Ten or more counts support this clonotype. The chain employs TRBV19 and TRBJ2-1, with TRBD1 as a possible D gene (6 bases). Germline V lookup: CDR1 LNHDA, CDR2 SQIVND (reference sequence). Trimming stripped 5 bases from V and 7 bases from J, with 15 bases between. The CDR3 consists of 14 residues. Here the CDR3 reads CASSQPTGGNEQFF. DNA for the CDR3: TGTGCCAGTAGTCAACCGACAGGCGGGAATGAGCAGTTCTTC.

This clonotype was counted many times. The CDR3 DNA sequence: TGTGCCAGCAGTTCGCGGGACAGGGGAAATCAGCCCCAGCATTTT. Protein: CASSSRDRGNQPQHF. The V gene is TRBV27, the J gene TRBJ1-5, with 10 nucleotides matching TRBD1. Germline CDR1 is MNHEY and CDR2 is SMNVEV (reference sequence). The CDR3 totals 15 residues. The V gene end was trimmed by 4 bases and the J gene end by 4 bases; junction bases not matched to a gene: 4.

The gene calls are TRBV28 and TRBJ2-2, with a possible D match to TRBD1 (6 bases). Deletions cut 4 bases from V and 4 bases from J, with 13 bases between. CDR1 and CDR2 from the germline V gene are MDHEN and SYDVKM. CDR3 size: 15 residues. CDR3 in amino acids: CASSSQGSGTGELFF. In DNA form, the CDR3 reads TGTGCCAGCAGTTCGCAGGGGTCGGGCACCGGGGAGCTGTTTTTT.

The chain recombines TRBV2 with TRBJ2-3; TRBD2 might be the D (7 bases). V dropped 8 bases and J dropped 9 bases, with 15 bases sitting between them. The CDR3 spans 12 residues. Germline values: CDR1 SNHLY, CDR2 FYNNEI. CDR3 DNA sequence: TGTGCCAGCGGGGGGGCCCTGAGAACGCAGTATTTT. Amino acids: CASGGALRTQYF.

The sample holds many counts of this clonotype. This chain connects TRBV15 to TRBJ2-2; D is undetermined. With 7 bases removed from V and 0 bases from J, the gap between germline ends came to 9 bases. Germline loops: CDR1 LNHNV, CDR2 YYDKDF (reference sequence). CDR3 size: 14 residues. Here the CDR3 reads CATTMSANTGELFF. In DNA form, the CDR3 reads TGTGCCACCACTATGAGCGCGAACACCGGGGAGCTGTTTTTT.

At least ten counts were recorded for this clonotype. The V call is TRBV19, the J call TRBJ2-1, with TRBD2 identical over 8 bases. There are 15 residues in the CDR3. The germline gives CDR1 LNHDA, CDR2 SQIVND (reference sequence). The ends lost 3 bases at V and 2 bases at J; junction bases unmatched: 3. CDR3 DNA sequence: TGTGCCAGTAGTATGCGGCGGGGGGCCTACAATGAGCAGTTCTTC. It encodes CASSMRRGAYNEQFF.

The chain employs TRBV18 and TRBJ1-4, with no clear D. The CDR3 has 16 residues. Germline V gives CDR1 KGHSH, CDR2 LQKENI. Trimming took off 3 bases at V and 7 bases at J, with 18 bases between the two ends. The CDR3 protein is CASSPSVPNAGEKLFF. CDR3 nucleotides: TGTGCCAGCTCACCCTCCGTGCCTAACGCCGGTGAAAAACTGTTTTTT.

This clonotype was counted ten times or more. The chain couples TRBV5-6 to TRBJ1-1; D remains unclear. The CDR3 sequence is 14 residues long. V was cut by 4 bases and J by 4 bases, with 14 bases left in between. Looked up from germline, CDR1 is SGHDT and CDR2 is YYEEEE. The CDR3 DNA is TGTGCCAGCAGCCCGATGGAGGGTTTCACTGAAGCTTTCTTT. It yields the protein CASSPMEGFTEAFF.

This clonotype occurred many times. The chain joins TRBV12-3 or TRBV12-4 to TRBJ2-5; unclear D gene. The CDR3 runs 12 residues. V dropped 1 base and J dropped 4 bases, with 4 bases sitting between them. CDR3 nucleotide sequence: TGTGCCAGCAGTTTAGTAACAGAGACCCAGTACTTC. It translates to CASSLVTETQYF.

In this sample, this clonotype turned up many times. CDR3 nucleotides: TGTGCCAGCACCATTCCTGGCTACGAGCAGTACTTC. Encoded protein: CASTIPGYEQYF. This chain uses TRBV7-9 with TRBJ2-7; D unclear. The CDR3 sequence is 12 residues long. Germline CDR1 SEHNR, CDR2 FQNEAQ (reference sequence). V lost 7 bases to trimming and J lost 3 bases, with 10 bases between them. The full variable domain, with the rest looked up from reference TRBV7-9 and TRBJ2-7, is DTGVSQNPRHKITKRGQNVTFRCDPISEHNRLYWYRQTLGQGPEFLTYFQNEAQLEKSRLLSDRFSAERPKGSFSTLEIQRTEQGDSAMYLCASTIPGYEQYFGPGTRLTVT.

This clonotype has more than one count but fewer than ten. The V call is TRBV10-3, the J call TRBJ2-1; 8 bases fit TRBD1. J gave up 4 bases and V 7 bases, and 6 bases lay outside the gene matches. Germline V CDR1 and CDR2: ENHRY, SYGVKD. CDR3 length equals 14 residues. The CDR3 nucleotides read TGTGCCATCAACCCCGGGACAGGATACAATGAGCAGTTCTTC. Its translation: CAINPGTGYNEQFF.

This clonotype was recorded many times. V gene TRBV5-4 combines with J gene TRBJ2-5, with a tentative D call TRBD2 (5 bases). Germline CDR1 reads SGHNT; CDR2 reads YYREEE (reference sequence). The CDR3 spans 15 residues. V lost 1 base to trimming and J lost 1 base, with 11 bases between them. CDR3 region: CASSLYLRGQETQYF. CDR3 nucleotides: TGTGCCAGCAGCTTGTATCTTCGGGGCCAAGAGACCCAGTACTTC.

This clonotype was counted ten times or more. The rearrangement uses TRBV4-2 and TRBJ1-2; possibly TRBD1 for D (6 bases). With 7 bases removed from V and 2 bases from J, the gap between germline ends came to 14 bases. The CDR3 has 14 residues. Germline V gene data show CDR1 as LGHNA and CDR2 as YNFKEQ. The CDR3 nucleotides read TGTGCCAGCACCCAGGGGACACAAAACTATGGCTACACCTTC. Amino acids: CASTQGTQNYGYTF.

This clonotype was detected many times. The genes are TRBV6-1 and TRBJ2-3; D is perhaps TRBD2 (6 bases). Trimming stripped 7 bases from V and 4 bases from J, with 21 bases between. CDR3 size: 16 residues. Per the germline V gene, CDR1 is MNHNS and CDR2 is SASEGT. The CDR3 reads CASIPLGGPGADTQYF. CDR3 DNA: TGTGCCAGCATCCCCTTGGGGGGACCCGGCGCAGATACGCAGTATTTT.

Ten or more counts support this clonotype. The chain uses TRBV6-5 and TRBJ1-5; D is possibly TRBD1 (5 bases). This CDR3 is built from 15 residues. The V end was cut by 0 bases, the J end by 5 bases, with 11 bases between. Germline loops: CDR1 MNHEY, CDR2 SVGAGI. The DNA for the CDR3 is TGTGCCAGCAGTTACTCGTGGGGCACCGATCAGCCCCAGCATTTT. Translating gives CASSYSWGTDQPQHF.

In its sample, this clonotype was seen many times. The chain combines TRBV7-9 with TRBJ1-1; D is unresolved. Germline assignment: CDR1 SEHNR and CDR2 FQNEAQ (reference sequence). Trimming removed 1 base at V and 5 bases at J, with 8 bases between. There are 13 residues in the CDR3. The CDR3 DNA is TGTGCCAGCAGCTTAGTCGGCGATACTGAAGCTTTCTTT. It is translated as CASSLVGDTEAFF. The whole variable domain, filled in from reference TRBV7-9 and TRBJ1-1, reads DTGVSQNPRHKITKRGQNVTFRCDPISEHNRLYWYRQTLGQGPEFLTYFQNEAQLEKSRLLSDRFSAERPKGSFSTLEIQRTEQGDSAMYLCASSLVGDTEAFFGQGTRLTVV.

This clonotype has ten or more counts. The chain combines TRBV2 with TRBJ1-2; 8 bases fit TRBD1. The germline CDR1 and CDR2 sequences are SNHLY and FYNNEI. Losses at the gene ends were 1 base for V and 4 bases for J; bases not matched to a gene: 11. The CDR3 spans 17 residues. CDR3 in DNA: TGTGCCAGCAGTGAAGGGACAGGGTTCTTTGAGGCCTATGGCTACACCTTC. This translates into CASSEGTGFFEAYGYTF.

The chain couples TRBV29-1 to TRBJ2-3; 10 bases line up with TRBD2. V lost 3 bases and J lost 7; bases outside the gene matches: 7. CDR3 length: 14 amino acids. Germline V lookup: CDR1 SQVTM, CDR2 ANQGSEA. For the CDR3, the DNA is TGCAGCGTTGAGCCTAGCGGGAGAATAAATACGCAGTATTTT. The encoded protein is CSVEPSGRINTQYF.

This clonotype showed up many times. The chain employs TRBV5-1 and TRBJ2-5; D may be TRBD2 (5 bases). Germline-derived CDR1 and CDR2 are SGHRS and YFSETQ. V was clipped by 1 base and J by 0 bases, with 13 bases between them. This CDR3 has 16 amino acids. CDR3 nucleotide sequence: TGCGCCAGCAGCTTGTCGCTAGCAAACTACCAAGAGACCCAGTACTTC. Translating it yields CASSLSLANYQETQYF.

This clonotype was detected many times. The chain joins TRBV11-2 to TRBJ1-4, with 7 bases matching TRBD1. This CDR3 region has 15 residues. In germline, CDR1 is SGHAT, CDR2 FQNNGV. J gave up 5 bases and V 1 base, and 4 bases lay outside the gene matches. As DNA, the CDR3 is TGTGCCAGCAGCTTAGGGACAGGAAAGAATGAAAAACTGTTTTTT. Translating it yields CASSLGTGKNEKLFF.

This clonotype was seen ten or more times. The chain combines TRBV19 with TRBJ1-5; weak D call: TRBD1 (5 bases). The CDR3 is made up of 15 amino acids. V lost 3 bases and J lost 0, with 9 bases in between. CDR1 is LNHDA, CDR2 SQIVND, per germline (reference sequence). The CDR3 sequence: CASSISGYSNQPQHF. DNA of the CDR3: TGTGCCAGTAGTATCTCAGGGTATAGCAATCAGCCCCAGCATTTT.

This clonotype came up a few times. This sequence joins TRBV28 and TRBJ1-4; D uncertain. Germline CDR1 MDHEN, CDR2 SYDVKM. V was shortened by 3 bases and J by 0 bases, with 14 bases between the two germline ends. The CDR3 runs 17 residues. In DNA, the CDR3 is TGTGCCAGCAGTTTGGTGCTGGAGGGCGCAACTAATGAAAAACTGTTTTTT. It translates to CASSLVLEGATNEKLFF.

In this sample, this clonotype turned up many times. The CDR3 sequence is CAWRTPGGYGYTF. CDR3 coding DNA: TGTGCCTGGAGAACACCCGGCGGCTATGGCTACACCTTC. This rearrangement joins TRBV30 to TRBJ1-2; no clear D. CDR3 length: 13 residues. CDR1 GTSNPN and CDR2 SVGIG come from the germline V gene (reference sequence). V was pared by 3 bases and J by 4 bases, with 12 bases between.

This clonotype was counted at least ten times. This chain connects TRBV12-3 or TRBV12-4 to TRBJ1-3; D may be TRBD1 (6 bases). This CDR3 spans 13 amino acids. The V end lost 7 bases, the J end lost 4 bases, and 11 bases lay between the germline ends. The CDR3 reads CASTGQRGNTIYF. As DNA, the CDR3 is TGTGCCAGCACTGGACAGAGGGGAAACACCATATATTTT.

This clonotype has ten or more counts. V gene TRBV5-1 combines with J gene TRBJ1-1, with D possibly being TRBD1 (5 bases). The CDR3 runs 14 residues. Trimming left V 4 bases short and J 0 bases short, with 10 bases between. Germline lookup yields CDR1 SGHRS and CDR2 YFSETQ. The CDR3 region is CASSRQSMNTEAFF. CDR3 DNA: TGCGCCAGCAGCCGACAGTCCATGAACACTGAAGCTTTCTTT.